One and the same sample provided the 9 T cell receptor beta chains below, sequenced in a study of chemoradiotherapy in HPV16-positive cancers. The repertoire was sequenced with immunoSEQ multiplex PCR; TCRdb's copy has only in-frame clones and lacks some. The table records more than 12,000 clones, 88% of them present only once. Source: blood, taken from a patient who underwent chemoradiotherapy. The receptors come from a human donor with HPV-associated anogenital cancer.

CDR3 region: CASSLVRSPYEQYF. The CDR3 nucleotides read TGTGCCAGCAGCTTAGTCAGAAGCCCCTACGAGCAGTACTTC. The V and J genes are TRBV7-9 and TRBJ2-7; D remains unclear. The CDR3 has 14 amino acids. V was trimmed by 1 base and J by 2 bases, leaving 9 bases between them. The germline CDR1 and CDR2 sequences are SEHNR and FQNEAQ (reference sequence).

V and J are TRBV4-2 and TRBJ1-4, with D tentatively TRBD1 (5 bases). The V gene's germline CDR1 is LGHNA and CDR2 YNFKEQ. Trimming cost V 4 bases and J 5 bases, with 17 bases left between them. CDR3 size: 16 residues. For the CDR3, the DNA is TGTGCCAGCAGCCGAGAAACGGGGGGGAGAAATGAAAAACTGTTTTTT. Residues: CASSRETGGRNEKLFF.

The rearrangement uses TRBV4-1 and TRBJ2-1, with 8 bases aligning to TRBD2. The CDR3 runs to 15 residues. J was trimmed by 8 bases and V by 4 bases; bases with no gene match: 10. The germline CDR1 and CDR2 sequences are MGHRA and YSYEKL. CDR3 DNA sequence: TGCGCCAGCAGCCTTCCCCGGGGGGGTTCGGATGAGCAGTTCTTC. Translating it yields CASSLPRGGSDEQFF.

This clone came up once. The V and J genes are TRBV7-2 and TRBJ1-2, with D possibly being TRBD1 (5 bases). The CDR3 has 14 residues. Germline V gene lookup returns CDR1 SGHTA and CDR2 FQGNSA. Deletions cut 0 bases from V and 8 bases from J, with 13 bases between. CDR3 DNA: TGTGCCAGCAGCTTAGCAGGGCCCCAGGGAGGCTACACCTTC. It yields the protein CASSLAGPQGGYTF.

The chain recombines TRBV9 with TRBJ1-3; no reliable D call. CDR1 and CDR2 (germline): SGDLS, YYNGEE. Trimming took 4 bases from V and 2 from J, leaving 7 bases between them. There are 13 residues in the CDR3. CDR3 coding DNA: TGTGCCAGCAGCCCACCGACTGGAAACACCATATATTTT. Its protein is CASSPPTGNTIYF.

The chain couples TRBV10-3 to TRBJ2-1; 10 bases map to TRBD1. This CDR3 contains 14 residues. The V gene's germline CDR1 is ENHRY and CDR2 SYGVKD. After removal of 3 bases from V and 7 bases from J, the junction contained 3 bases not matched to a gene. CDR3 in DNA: TGTGCCATCAGTGACCCGGGACAGGGGAATGAGCAGTTCTTC. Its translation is CAISDPGQGNEQFF.

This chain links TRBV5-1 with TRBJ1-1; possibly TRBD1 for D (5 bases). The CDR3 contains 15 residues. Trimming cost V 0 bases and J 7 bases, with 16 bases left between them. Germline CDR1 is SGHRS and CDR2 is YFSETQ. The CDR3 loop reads CASSLASDSLGEAFF. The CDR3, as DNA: TGCGCCAGCAGCTTGGCCTCCGACAGTTTAGGTGAAGCTTTCTTT.

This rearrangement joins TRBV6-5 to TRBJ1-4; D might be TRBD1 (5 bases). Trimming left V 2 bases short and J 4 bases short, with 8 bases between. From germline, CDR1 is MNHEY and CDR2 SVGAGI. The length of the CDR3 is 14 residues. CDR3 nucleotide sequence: TGTGCCAGCAGTTACAGGGGACGTAATGAAAAACTGTTTTTT. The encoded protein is CASSYRGRNEKLFF.

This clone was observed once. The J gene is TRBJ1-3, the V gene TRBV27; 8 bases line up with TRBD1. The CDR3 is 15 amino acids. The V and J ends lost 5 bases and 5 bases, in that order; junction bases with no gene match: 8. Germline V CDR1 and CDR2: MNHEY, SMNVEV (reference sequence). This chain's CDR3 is CASSPKTGARNTIYF. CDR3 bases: TGTGCCAGCAGTCCTAAGACAGGGGCGAGAAACACCATATATTTT.